This T cell receptor beta chain came from a study of vaccination effects on CD4 cells after COVID-19. About the study: Participants got two doses of BNT162b2 or mRNA-1273 vaccine. The researchers cultured 1.9 million or so PBMC per well with about 11 IU/ml IL-2 and approximately 9.3 ug/ml peptides. Study conclusions and caveats: Common cold coronaviruses were cross-recognized by only 1 of 255 vaccine-induced clones in healthy vaccinees.

Clones were read by immunoSEQ multiplex PCR, and TCRdb kept only the in-frame ones, dropping some. The sample holds 37,000 or so clones, roughly 74% seen once. To note about this clone: Its cognate antigen is unknown.

Subsequent to roughly 9 days of culture, CD4+ T cells were isolated. The authors exchanged half the medium for IL-2 medium on days 3 and 7. Looked up from germline, CDR1 is SGHRS and CDR2 is YFSETQ. The V and J ends lost 5 bases and 0 bases, in that order; junction bases with no gene match: 6. CDR3 size: 16 residues. The sample consisted of CD4+ T cells from PBMCs cultured without peptide, taken before COVID-19 vaccination. This TCR was sampled from a human donor who received a COVID-19 vaccine. This sequence joins TRBV5-1 and TRBJ2-2; the match to TRBD2 covers 8 bases. The CDR3, as DNA: TGCGCCAGCAGTGGGGCAGCGGGGGCGAACACCGGGGAGCTGTTTTTT. Amino acid sequence: CASSGAAGANTGELFF.